This entry lists 6 T cell receptor beta chains sequenced from one sample in a study of beta chain features in type 1 diabetes. The study, taken as a whole, reports: In every one of the four CD4+ subsets, TCRB CDR3s were moderately but significantly shorter in Type 1 diabetes patients.

The study reverse transcribed the entire isolated RNA, so it sequenced expressed TCRB transcripts. Sequencing used immunoSEQ multiplex PCR; TCRdb keeps in-frame clones, though not all of them. The sample contains hundreds of thousands of clones, over 13% of which appear only once. Which antigens these TCRs recognize remains unknown. The source material was naive CD4+ T cells from blood. The receptors shown here come from a man younger than 35 with type 1 diabetes.

This chain connects TRBV29-1 to TRBJ2-1; 9 bases line up with TRBD2. This CDR3 comprises 16 residues. The germline CDR1 and CDR2 sequences are SQVTM and ANQGSEA. Germline trimming cut 2 bases from V and 1 base from J; bases unmatched to any gene: 6. The CDR3 loop reads CSVELGGGASYNEQFF. The DNA for the CDR3 is TGCAGCGTTGAATTAGGCGGGGGGGCTTCCTACAATGAGCAGTTCTTC.

This chain connects TRBV5-1 to TRBJ2-1; D is unclear. Trimming removed 2 bases from V and 0 bases from J, with 6 bases in between. Germline V gene sequence: CDR1 SGHRS, CDR2 YFSETQ. The CDR3 contains 14 residues. The CDR3 spells CASSFESSYNEQFF. DNA for the CDR3: TGCGCCAGCAGCTTTGAAAGCTCCTACAATGAGCAGTTCTTC.

This clone came up a few times. The chain recombines TRBV20-1 with TRBJ2-5; tentative D call: TRBD2 (6 bases). This CDR3 is 11 amino acids long. V was pared by 6 bases and J by 5 bases, with 10 bases between. Germline lookup yields CDR1 DFQATT and CDR2 SNEGSKA (reference sequence). The CDR3 DNA follows: TGCAGTGCACCGACTAGGGAGACCCAGTACTTC. It translates to CSAPTRETQYF.

The rearrangement links TRBV5-4 to TRBJ1-1; D is ambiguous. The CDR3 is made up of 12 amino acids. The germline V gene encodes CDR1 SGHNT and CDR2 YYREEE (reference sequence). With 4 bases removed from V and 7 bases from J, the gap between germline ends came to 11 bases. The CDR3: CASSLVGYEAFF. As DNA, the CDR3 is TGTGCCAGCAGCCTCGTAGGATATGAAGCTTTCTTT.

CDR3 sequence: CASSKEKGLTPLHF. CDR3 nucleotides: TGTGCCAGCAGCAAGGAGAAAGGGCTGACACCCCTCCACTTT. The V gene is TRBV21-1, the J gene TRBJ1-6. TRBV21-1 corresponds to a pseudogene. The CDR3 loop spans 14 amino acids.

Notes on this clone: The same CDR3 arises from other DNA sequences in this sample as well. The chain recombines TRBV5-1 with TRBJ2-5; D not certain. Germline-derived CDR1 and CDR2 are SGHRS and YFSETQ. The CDR3 runs 12 residues. V was cut by 4 bases and J by 2 bases, with 6 bases left in between. CDR3 in amino acids: CASSPGQETQYF. The DNA for the CDR3 is TGCGCCAGCAGCCCCGGACAAGAGACCCAGTACTTC.